This record covers a single T cell receptor (beta chain). Its specificity is unknown. For every sample, around 9.6 x 10^4 TCR templates were assayed. The table came from immunoSEQ multiplex PCR; TCRdb's copy has only in-frame clones and leaves some out. The data show some 100,000 clones, with about 96% seen just once and 0.031% held by the top ten. This CDR3 contains 15 residues. CDR1 is LNHDA, CDR2 SQIVND, per germline (reference sequence). V was pared by 4 bases and J by 5 bases, with 17 bases between. The data are from a study of siplizumab effects on memory and regulatory T cells. Findings of the study overall: Few alloreactive clones mapped to unstimulated subsets. Memory cells seemed less diverse than naive T cells, which seemed major alloresponse contributors.

The chain combines TRBV19 with TRBJ2-5, with D perhaps matching TRBD1 (7 bases). Sequencing was done on a sample of naive CD4+ T cells sorted from blood. The receptor was isolated from a human donor in good health. The CDR3 here is CASSTLGGAGETQYF. The CDR3, as DNA: TGTGCCAGTAGTACCCTAGGGGGCGCGGGGGAGACCCAGTACTTC.